This is a list of T cell receptor beta chains from one sample in a study of blood T cell repertoires in COVID-19. Sequencing was performed with immunoSEQ multiplex PCR; in TCRdb, only in-frame clones are kept and a portion is missing. The data hold under 70,000 clones, with around 90% observed a single time. Input material: peripheral blood. Every receptor here comes from a human donor with active COVID-19. The donor label of this sample is uncertain. CDR3s include the opening cysteine and the closing phenylalanine or tryptophan. The order of the fields is V gene, CDR3 length, D gene, J gene, clone size, CDR3 DNA, CDR3 protein. The D gene is left open where the match is weak. Size is omitted from some rows. Given values are once, few, many or a class for expanded clones.

V: TRBV9; length: 14; D: .; J: TRBJ1-4; size: .; DNA: TGTGCCAGCAGCGTAAGCCAGGGTAGCGAAAAACTGTTTTTT; CDR3: CASSVSQGSEKLFF
V: TRBV2; length: 15; D: TRBD1; J: TRBJ2-1; size: .; DNA: TGTGCCAGCAGTGAACAGGGGGCAGTATACAATGAGCAGTTCTTC; CDR3: CASSEQGAVYNEQFF
V: TRBV7-2; length: 15; D: .; J: TRBJ2-2; size: .; DNA: TGTGCCAGCAGCTTATGGCCAGCGAACACCGGGGAGCTGTTTTTT; CDR3: CASSLWPANTGELFF
V: TRBV24-1; length: 15; D: TRBD1; J: TRBJ2-7; size: .; DNA: TGTGCCACCAGTGACCAGGACAGGGTCGGCTACGAGCAGTACTTC; CDR3: CATSDQDRVGYEQYF
V: TRBV27; length: 15; D: TRBD1; J: TRBJ1-4; size: .; DNA: TGTGCCAGCAGTTTATTCGGGACAGGGACTGAAAAACTGTTTTTT; CDR3: CASSLFGTGTEKLFF
V: TRBV19; length: 14; D: .; J: TRBJ1-4; size: .; DNA: TGTGCCAGTAGTGTACTCGATTTAAATGAAAAACTGTTTTTT; CDR3: CASSVLDLNEKLFF
V: TRBV5-1; length: 15; D: .; J: TRBJ2-7; size: .; DNA: TGCGCCAGCAGCCCACCCGGGACTCTATCCTACGAGCAGTACTTC; CDR3: CASSPPGTLSYEQYF
V: TRBV5-4; length: 14; D: .; J: TRBJ2-5; size: .; DNA: TGTGCCAGCAGCAACCGGGACTACCAAGAGACCCAGTACTTC; CDR3: CASSNRDYQETQYF
V: TRBV4-2; length: 16; D: .; J: TRBJ1-1; size: once; DNA: TGTGCCAGCAGCCAGATTATGGGGGGGCGAAACACTGAAGCTTTCTTT; CDR3: CASSQIMGGRNTEAFF
V: TRBV5-1; length: 14; D: .; J: TRBJ1-2; size: once; DNA: TGCGCCAGCAGCTTGTCGGGGGGCGAGAATGGCTACACCTTC; CDR3: CASSLSGGENGYTF
V: TRBV5-4; length: 14; D: .; J: TRBJ1-4; size: .; DNA: TGTGCCAGCAGCCGCAGGGGTTCTAATGAAAAACTGTTTTTT; CDR3: CASSRRGSNEKLFF
V: TRBV28; length: 15; D: .; J: TRBJ1-1; size: .; DNA: TGTGCCACCGTCCGGGACTCTCAGCGGTACACTGAAGCTTTCTTT; CDR3: CATVRDSQRYTEAFF
V: TRBV10-1; length: 15; D: .; J: TRBJ2-1; size: few; DNA: TGCGCCAGCAGTGAGGGGGAGGTCTCCTACAATGAGCAGTTCTTC; CDR3: CASSEGEVSYNEQFF
V: TRBV7-3; length: 18; D: TRBD1; J: TRBJ2-3; size: .; DNA: TGTGCCAGCAGCTTAACCTACGGGACAGGGGGCAAGGCAGATACGCAGTATTTT; CDR3: CASSLTYGTGGKADTQYF
V: TRBV19; length: 15; D: TRBD1; J: TRBJ2-5; size: .; DNA: TGTGCCAGTAGCCTAGACAGGGGGCAGAAGGAGACCCAGTACTTC; CDR3: CASSLDRGQKETQYF
V: TRBV7-9; length: 15; D: TRBD2; J: TRBJ2-3; size: .; DNA: TGTGCCAGCAGCCCCCCTAGCGGGAACACAGATACGCAGTATTTT; CDR3: CASSPPSGNTDTQYF
V: TRBV9; length: 13; D: TRBD1; J: TRBJ2-1; size: once; DNA: TGTGCCAGCAGCGTAGTGACAGGGGATGAGCAGTTCTTC; CDR3: CASSVVTGDEQFF
V: TRBV30; length: 14; D: TRBD2; J: TRBJ2-7; size: .; DNA: TGTGCCTGGAGCCGACCCGGGAGGGGGTACGAGCAGTACTTC; CDR3: CAWSRPGRGYEQYF
V: TRBV6-5; length: 14; D: .; J: TRBJ1-2; size: .; DNA: TGTGCCAGCAGCCCCGGGAGGTCTTCTGATGGCTACACCTTC; CDR3: CASSPGRSSDGYTF
V: TRBV2; length: 15; D: .; J: TRBJ2-2; size: .; DNA: TGTGCCAGCAGTGGGGTCGGGACATGGGAAGGGGAGCTGTTTTTT; CDR3: CASSGVGTWEGELFF
V: TRBV10-3; length: 14; D: TRBD2; J: TRBJ2-7; size: .; DNA: TGTGCCATCAGTGAAAGCGGGAGAAACTACGAGCAGTACTTC; CDR3: CAISESGRNYEQYF
V: TRBV7-9; length: 15; D: .; J: TRBJ1-4; size: .; DNA: TGTGCCAGCAGCTTAGAACAGGGAGTAAGTGAAAAACTGTTTTTT; CDR3: CASSLEQGVSEKLFF
V: TRBV19; length: 15; D: .; J: TRBJ2-1; size: once; DNA: TGTGCCAGTAGTTCGCCGGCTAGCTCCTACAATGAGCAGTTCTTC; CDR3: CASSSPASSYNEQFF
V: TRBV10-3; length: 13; D: .; J: TRBJ2-5; size: .; DNA: TGTGCCATCAGTGACGGGGTAAAAGAGACCCAGTACTTC; CDR3: CAISDGVKETQYF
V: TRBV27; length: 14; D: TRBD2; J: TRBJ2-1; size: .; DNA: TGTGCCAGCAGTTTAGGAACGGGAGGCAATGAGCAGTTCTTC; CDR3: CASSLGTGGNEQFF
V: TRBV28; length: 12; D: .; J: TRBJ2-5; size: .; DNA: TGTGCCAGCGGGGGTTGGGGGGACACCCAGTACTTC; CDR3: CASGGWGDTQYF
V: TRBV4-2; length: 16; D: TRBD2; J: TRBJ2-7; size: once; DNA: TGTGCCAGCAGCCTAAGCCTCACCTCTAGCGGCTACGAGCAGTACTTC; CDR3: CASSLSLTSSGYEQYF
V: TRBV28; length: 15; D: TRBD2; J: TRBJ2-3; size: .; DNA: TGTGCCAGCAGTTCCGGCGGGAGAAGGACAGATACGCAGTATTTT; CDR3: CASSSGGRRTDTQYF
V: TRBV5-4; length: 13; D: .; J: TRBJ2-1; size: .; DNA: TGTGCCAGCAGCTTTTTTAGCACCAATGAGCAGTTCTTC; CDR3: CASSFFSTNEQFF
V: TRBV7-9; length: 11; D: TRBD1; J: TRBJ2-1; size: medium-sized; DNA: TGTGCCAGCAGCTTAGGGGACAGCCAGTTCTTC; CDR3: CASSLGDSQFF
V: TRBV5-6; length: 16; D: TRBD2; J: TRBJ2-3; size: .; DNA: TGTGCCAGCAGCTCCCAGCGGGGGGGTAGCACAGATACGCAGTATTTT; CDR3: CASSSQRGGSTDTQYF
V: TRBV10-3; length: 13; D: .; J: TRBJ1-2; size: .; DNA: TGTGCCATCAGTGAAGGACAGAACTATGGCTACACCTTC; CDR3: CAISEGQNYGYTF
V: TRBV9; length: 15; D: TRBD1; J: TRBJ2-7; size: .; DNA: TGTGCCAGCAGCGAACACAGGGGGCCCTCCTACGAGCAGTACTTC; CDR3: CASSEHRGPSYEQYF
V: TRBV5-1; length: 15; D: TRBD1; J: TRBJ2-1; size: .; DNA: TGCGCCAGCAGCTCTGGACAGGGAGGATCGGATGAGCAGTTCTTC; CDR3: CASSSGQGGSDEQFF
V: TRBV6-1; length: 15; D: TRBD2; J: TRBJ2-3; size: .; DNA: TGTGCCAGCAGTGAATTAGCGGGGGGTTCAGATACGCAGTATTTT; CDR3: CASSELAGGSDTQYF
V: TRBV5-4; length: 18; D: TRBD2; J: TRBJ2-2; size: .; DNA: TGTGCCAGCAGCTTTCCCAGACTAGCGGGAGGGCCGGACGGGGAGCTGTTTTTT; CDR3: CASSFPRLAGGPDGELFF
V: TRBV6-5; length: 15; D: TRBD2; J: TRBJ2-3; size: .; DNA: TGTGCCAGCAGGAGTAGCGGGAGGTGGCCAGATACGCAGTATTTT; CDR3: CASRSSGRWPDTQYF
V: TRBV3-1/TRBV3-2; length: 16; D: TRBD1; J: TRBJ1-3; size: .; DNA: TGTGCCAGCAGCCAAGTACAGGGGGCGCCCGGAAACACCATATATTTT; CDR3: CASSQVQGAPGNTIYF
V: TRBV21-1; length: 15; D: .; J: TRBJ1-2; size: .; DNA: TGTGCCAGCAGCAATGGCAATAGGGAGAACTATGGCTACACCTTC; CDR3: CASSNGNRENYGYTF
V: TRBV29-1; length: 13; D: .; J: TRBJ1-1; size: few; DNA: TGCAGCGTTGCGGTTGGGGAGGGCACTGAAGCTTTCTTT; CDR3: CSVAVGEGTEAFF
V: TRBV18; length: 14; D: TRBD1; J: TRBJ2-1; size: .; DNA: TGTGCCAGCTCACCAGAGACAGGGGTGGATGAGCAGTTCTTC; CDR3: CASSPETGVDEQFF
V: TRBV7-9; length: 15; D: TRBD1; J: TRBJ1-1; size: .; DNA: TGTGCCAGCAGTTCAGGGGGACAGGGAAACACTGAAGCTTTCTTT; CDR3: CASSSGGQGNTEAFF
V: TRBV19; length: 15; D: TRBD1; J: TRBJ1-2; size: .; DNA: TGTGCCAGTGAGCCCGGGACAGGGGGAATCTATGGCTACACCTTC; CDR3: CASEPGTGGIYGYTF
V: TRBV2; length: 13; D: .; J: TRBJ1-1; size: .; DNA: TGTGCCAGCAGTGATATCCTCCCGACTGAAGCTTTCTTT; CDR3: CASSDILPTEAFF
V: TRBV7-8; length: 15; D: .; J: TRBJ2-3; size: .; DNA: TGTGCCAGCAGCTTAAGACGGGGAACTGCAGATACGCAGTATTTT; CDR3: CASSLRRGTADTQYF
V: TRBV10-3; length: 13; D: .; J: TRBJ1-2; size: .; DNA: TGTGCCATCAGTGGAGCAAGCTACTATGGCTACACCTTC; CDR3: CAISGASYYGYTF
V: TRBV4-1; length: 16; D: TRBD1; J: TRBJ1-3; size: .; DNA: TGCGCCAGCAGCCAAGTTAGGGGACAGAGCGGAAACACCATATATTTT; CDR3: CASSQVRGQSGNTIYF
V: TRBV14; length: 13; D: .; J: TRBJ1-2; size: .; DNA: TGTGCCAGCAGCCCCGGGACAAACTATGGCTACACCTTC; CDR3: CASSPGTNYGYTF
V: TRBV6-6; length: 15; D: .; J: TRBJ2-7; size: .; DNA: TGTGCCAGCAGTAACCCCCGGGACAACTCCTACGAGCAGTACTTC; CDR3: CASSNPRDNSYEQYF
V: TRBV3-1/TRBV3-2; length: 14; D: .; J: TRBJ1-2; size: .; DNA: TGTGCCAGCAGCCAGGGACAAACTAACTATGGCTACACCTTC; CDR3: CASSQGQTNYGYTF
V: TRBV6-5; length: 15; D: TRBD1; J: TRBJ2-1; size: once; DNA: TGTGCCAGCAGTTTCCTGGGACAGGGGAAATTTGCGCAGTTCTTC; CDR3: CASSFLGQGKFAQFF
V: TRBV13; length: 15; D: .; J: TRBJ1-1; size: .; DNA: TGTGCCAGCAGCTCAGACGGGACGGGGGAGACTGAAGCTTTCTTT; CDR3: CASSSDGTGETEAFF
V: TRBV27; length: 16; D: .; J: TRBJ1-2; size: once; DNA: TGTGCCAGCAGTTTATGGGCAGGGTCGTTCAACTATGGCTACACCTTC; CDR3: CASSLWAGSFNYGYTF
V: TRBV9; length: 14; D: .; J: TRBJ2-3; size: .; DNA: TGTGCCAGCAGCGACAGATACTTCACAGATACGCAGTATTTT; CDR3: CASSDRYFTDTQYF